The table lists the clone carrying this T cell receptor (beta chain) with a count of one. While infection was still active, Seattle patients were enrolled and then followed longitudinally. The sample is drawn from a study of blood T cell repertoires in COVID-19. As for the study in general: Both acute and convalescent COVID-19 samples were obtained from the United States, Italy and Spain. From T cells, B-cell-depleted T cells, or PBMCs came the material, which was cDNA or gDNA.

V lost 5 bases to trimming and J lost 6 bases, with 13 bases between them. CDR3 size: 13 residues. Germline lookup yields CDR1 SGHTA and CDR2 FQGNSA. The authors' processing: Reference gene primer amplification gave nucleated cell count estimates. Sequenced by immunoSEQ multiplex PCR; TCRdb stores in-frame clones only, minus some. V and J calls and clone size are as listed in that table; D and trimming were resolved from the DNA. Of over 150,000 clones in the sample, around 84% were seen once. The chain combines TRBV7-2 with TRBJ1-2, with D unresolved. The receptor was derived from a man between 60 and 70 years old with COVID-19, enrolled during active disease. The sequencing sample was made of peripheral blood. The CDR3 sequence is CASSISYGDGYTF. CDR3 DNA: TGTGCCAGCAGCATATCCTACGGTGATGGCTACACCTTC.